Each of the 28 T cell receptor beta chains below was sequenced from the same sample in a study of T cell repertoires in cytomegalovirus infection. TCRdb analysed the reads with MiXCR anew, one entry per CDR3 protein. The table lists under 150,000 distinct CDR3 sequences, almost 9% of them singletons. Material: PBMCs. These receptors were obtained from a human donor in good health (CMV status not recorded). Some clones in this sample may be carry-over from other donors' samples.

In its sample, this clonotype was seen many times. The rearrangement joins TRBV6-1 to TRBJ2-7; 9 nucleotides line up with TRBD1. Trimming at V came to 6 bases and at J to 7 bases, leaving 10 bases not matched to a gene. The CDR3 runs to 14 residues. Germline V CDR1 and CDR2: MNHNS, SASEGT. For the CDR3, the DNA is TGTGCCAGCAGCCGCACAGGGGGCGAAGGGGAGCAGTACTTC. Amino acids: CASSRTGGEGEQYF.

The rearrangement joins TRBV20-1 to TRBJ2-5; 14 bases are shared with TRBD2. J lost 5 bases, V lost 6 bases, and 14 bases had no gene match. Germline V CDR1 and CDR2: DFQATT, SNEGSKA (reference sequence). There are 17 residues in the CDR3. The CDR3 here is CSAIAPTSGGALETQYF. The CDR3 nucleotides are TGCAGTGCCATCGCCCCGACTAGCGGGGGGGCTCTCGAGACCCAGTACTTC.

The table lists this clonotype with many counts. The CDR3 DNA is TGTGCCAGCTCACCACCCTACAGAGCGGGGGGACCAGATACGCAGTATTTT. Residues: CASSPPYRAGGPDTQYF. The V gene is TRBV18, the J gene TRBJ2-3; 9 positions match TRBD2. The germline CDR1 and CDR2 sequences are KGHSH and LQKENI. This CDR3 spans 17 amino acids. With V trimmed by 0 bases and J by 4 bases, 8 bases remained unmatched. The full variable domain, completed using reference TRBV18 and TRBJ2-3, is NAGVMQNPRHLVRRRGQEARLRCSPMKGHSHVYWYRQLPEEGLKFMVYLQKENIIDESGMPKERFSAEFPKEGPSILRIQQVVRGDSAAYFCASSPPYRAGGPDTQYFGPGTRLTVL.

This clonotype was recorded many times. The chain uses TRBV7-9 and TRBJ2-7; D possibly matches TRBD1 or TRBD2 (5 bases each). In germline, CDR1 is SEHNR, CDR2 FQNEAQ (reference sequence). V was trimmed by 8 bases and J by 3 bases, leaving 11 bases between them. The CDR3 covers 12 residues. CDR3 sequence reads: CASGDGNYEQYF. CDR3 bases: TGTGCCAGCGGGGACGGCAACTACGAGCAGTACTTC.

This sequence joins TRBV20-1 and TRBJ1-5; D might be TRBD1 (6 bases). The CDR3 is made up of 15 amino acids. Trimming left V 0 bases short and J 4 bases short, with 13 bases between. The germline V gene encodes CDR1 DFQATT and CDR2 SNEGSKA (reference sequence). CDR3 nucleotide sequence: TGCAGTGCTAGAGATGGGCGGACAGTTAATCAGCCCCAGCATTTT. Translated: CSARDGRTVNQPQHF.

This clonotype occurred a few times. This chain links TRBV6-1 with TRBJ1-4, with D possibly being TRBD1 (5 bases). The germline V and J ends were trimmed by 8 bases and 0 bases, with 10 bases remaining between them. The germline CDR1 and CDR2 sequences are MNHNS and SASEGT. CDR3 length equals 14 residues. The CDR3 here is CASGRQSTNEKLFF. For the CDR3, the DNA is TGTGCCAGCGGGAGACAGTCAACTAATGAAAAACTGTTTTTT.

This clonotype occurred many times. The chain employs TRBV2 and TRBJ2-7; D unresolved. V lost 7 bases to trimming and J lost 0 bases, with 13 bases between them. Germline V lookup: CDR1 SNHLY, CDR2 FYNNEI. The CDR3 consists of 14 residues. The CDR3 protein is CASTSGTTSYEQYF. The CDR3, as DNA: TGTGCCAGCACCTCTGGCACGACCTCCTACGAGCAGTACTTC.

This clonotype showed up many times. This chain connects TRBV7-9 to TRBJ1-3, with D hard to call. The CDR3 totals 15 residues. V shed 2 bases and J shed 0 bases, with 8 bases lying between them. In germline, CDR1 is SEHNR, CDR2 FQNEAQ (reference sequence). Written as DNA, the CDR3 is TGTGCCAGCAGCTTACGGCCTTACTCTGGAAACACCATATATTTT. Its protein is CASSLRPYSGNTIYF. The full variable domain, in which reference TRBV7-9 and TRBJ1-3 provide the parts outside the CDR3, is DTGVSQNPRHKITKRGQNVTFRCDPISEHNRLYWYRQTLGQGPEFLTYFQNEAQLEKSRLLSDRFSAERPKGSFSTLEIQRTEQGDSAMYLCASSLRPYSGNTIYFGEGSWLTVV.

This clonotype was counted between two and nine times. The CDR3 nucleotides read TGTGCCACCACCGACAGGGTAGAGATAGAGACCCAGTACTTC. Its protein is CATTDRVEIETQYF. This chain links TRBV2 with TRBJ2-5; 7 bases align to TRBD1. J was trimmed by 4 bases and V by 10 bases; bases with no gene match: 12. Germline assignment: CDR1 SNHLY and CDR2 FYNNEI. This CDR3 spans 14 amino acids.

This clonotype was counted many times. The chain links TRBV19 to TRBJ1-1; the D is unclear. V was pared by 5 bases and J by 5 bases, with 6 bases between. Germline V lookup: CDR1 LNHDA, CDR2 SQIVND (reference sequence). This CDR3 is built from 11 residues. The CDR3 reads CASSVGTEAFF. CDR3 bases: TGTGCCAGTAGTGTAGGGACTGAAGCTTTCTTT.

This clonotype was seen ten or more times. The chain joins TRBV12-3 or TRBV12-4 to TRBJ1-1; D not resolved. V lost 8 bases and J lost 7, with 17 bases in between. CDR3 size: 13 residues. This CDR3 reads CASSRPPAGEAFF. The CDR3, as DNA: TGTGCCAGCTCCCGGCCCCCGGCGGGTGAAGCTTTCTTT.

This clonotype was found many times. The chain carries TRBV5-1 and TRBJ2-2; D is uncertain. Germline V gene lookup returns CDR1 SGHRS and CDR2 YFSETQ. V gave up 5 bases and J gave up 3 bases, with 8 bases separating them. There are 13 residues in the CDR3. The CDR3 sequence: CASRVPDTGELFF. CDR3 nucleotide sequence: TGCGCCAGCAGAGTCCCCGACACCGGGGAGCTGTTTTTT.

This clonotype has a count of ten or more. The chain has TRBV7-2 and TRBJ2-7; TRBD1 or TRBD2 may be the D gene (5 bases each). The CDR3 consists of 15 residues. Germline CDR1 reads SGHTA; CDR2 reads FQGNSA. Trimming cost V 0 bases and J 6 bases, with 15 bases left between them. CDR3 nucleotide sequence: TGTGCCAGCAGCTTAGCGGGACCTGTCCTAGGCGAGCAGTACTTC. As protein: CASSLAGPVLGEQYF.

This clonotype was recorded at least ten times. The CDR3 bases are TGTGCCTCCGAGGGTCGGGACTATGGCTACACCTTC. Its protein is CASEGRDYGYTF. V usage is TRBV19 and J usage is TRBJ1-2; D is unresolved. V was trimmed by 11 bases and J by 3 bases, leaving 13 bases between them. Germline loops: CDR1 LNHDA, CDR2 SQIVND (reference sequence). The CDR3 totals 12 residues.

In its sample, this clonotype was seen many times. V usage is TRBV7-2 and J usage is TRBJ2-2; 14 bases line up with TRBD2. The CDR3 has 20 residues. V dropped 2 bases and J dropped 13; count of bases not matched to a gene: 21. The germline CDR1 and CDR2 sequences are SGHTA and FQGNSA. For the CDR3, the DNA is TGTGCCAGCAGCTTATCTGGGACTAGCGGGGGTTGGGGTGACCGGGGATTGCTGTTTTTT. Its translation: CASSLSGTSGGWGDRGLLFF.

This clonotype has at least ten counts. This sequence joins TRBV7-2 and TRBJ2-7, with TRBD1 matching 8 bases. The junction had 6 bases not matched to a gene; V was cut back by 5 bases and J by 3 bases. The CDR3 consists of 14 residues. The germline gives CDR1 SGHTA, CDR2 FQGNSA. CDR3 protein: CASSPDRVLYEQYF. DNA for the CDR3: TGTGCCAGCAGCCCGGACAGGGTCCTCTACGAGCAGTACTTC.

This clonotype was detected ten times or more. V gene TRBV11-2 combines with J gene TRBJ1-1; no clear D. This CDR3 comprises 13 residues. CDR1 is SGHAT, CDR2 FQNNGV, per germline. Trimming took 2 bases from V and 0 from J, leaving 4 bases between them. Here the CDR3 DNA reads TGTGCCAGCAGCTTAAACGTGAACACTGAAGCTTTCTTT. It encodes CASSLNVNTEAFF.

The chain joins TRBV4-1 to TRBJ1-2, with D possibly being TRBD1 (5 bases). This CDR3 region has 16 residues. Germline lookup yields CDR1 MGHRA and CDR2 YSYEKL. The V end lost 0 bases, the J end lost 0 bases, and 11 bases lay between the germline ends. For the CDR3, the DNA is TGCGCCAGCAGCCAAGACCGGGACTCTTCTAACTATGGCTACACCTTC. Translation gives CASSQDRDSSNYGYTF.

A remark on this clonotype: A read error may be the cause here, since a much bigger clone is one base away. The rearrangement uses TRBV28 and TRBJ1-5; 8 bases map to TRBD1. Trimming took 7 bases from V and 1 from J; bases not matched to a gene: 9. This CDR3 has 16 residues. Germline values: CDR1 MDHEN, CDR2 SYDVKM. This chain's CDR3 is CASTEAGGASNQPQHF. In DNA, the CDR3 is TGTGCCAGCACCGAAGCAGGGGGCGCGAGCAATCAGCCCCAGCATTTT.

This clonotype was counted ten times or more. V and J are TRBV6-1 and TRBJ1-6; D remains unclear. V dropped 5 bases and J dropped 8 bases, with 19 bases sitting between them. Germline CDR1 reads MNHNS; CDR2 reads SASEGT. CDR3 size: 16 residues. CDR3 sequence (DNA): TGTGCCAGCAGTCTCTCTGGGTCACCTTACGATTCACCCCTCCACTTT. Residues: CASSLSGSPYDSPLHF.

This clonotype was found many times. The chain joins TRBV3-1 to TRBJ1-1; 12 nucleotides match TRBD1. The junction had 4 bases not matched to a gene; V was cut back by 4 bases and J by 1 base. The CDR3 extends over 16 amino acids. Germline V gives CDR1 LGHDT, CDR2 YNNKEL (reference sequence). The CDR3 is CASSRGQGAQNTEAFF. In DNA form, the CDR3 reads TGTGCCAGCAGCCGGGGACAGGGGGCGCAGAACACTGAAGCTTTCTTT.

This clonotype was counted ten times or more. CDR3 in amino acids: CASSLDRVEGGYTF. CDR3 DNA sequence: TGTGCCAGCAGCTTGGACAGGGTCGAAGGTGGCTACACCTTC. This chain uses TRBV12-3 or TRBV12-4 with TRBJ1-2; 8 nucleotides line up with TRBD1. CDR3 length: 14 amino acids. V dropped 6 bases and J dropped 7; count of bases not matched to a gene: 10.

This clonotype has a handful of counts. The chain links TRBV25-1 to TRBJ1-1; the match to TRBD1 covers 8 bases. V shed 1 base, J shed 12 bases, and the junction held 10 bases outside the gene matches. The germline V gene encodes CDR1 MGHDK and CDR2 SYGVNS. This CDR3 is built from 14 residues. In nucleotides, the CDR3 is TGTGCCAGCAGTGAATCCAGGGGGCGCGAGGTCCCTTTCTTT. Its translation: CASSESRGREVPFF.

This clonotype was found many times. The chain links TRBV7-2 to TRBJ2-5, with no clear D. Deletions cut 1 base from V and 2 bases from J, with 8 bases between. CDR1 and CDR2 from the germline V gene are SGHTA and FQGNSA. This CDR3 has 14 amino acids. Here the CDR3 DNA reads TGTGCCAGCAGCTTAGGGCGACTGCAAGAGACCCAGTACTTC. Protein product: CASSLGRLQETQYF.

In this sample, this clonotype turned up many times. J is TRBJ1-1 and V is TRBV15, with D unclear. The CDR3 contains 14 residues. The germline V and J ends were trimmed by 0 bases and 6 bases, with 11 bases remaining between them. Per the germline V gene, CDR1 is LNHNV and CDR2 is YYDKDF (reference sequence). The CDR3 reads CATSRDRVLAEAFF. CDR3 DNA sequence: TGTGCCACCAGCAGAGATCGGGTTTTGGCTGAAGCTTTCTTT.

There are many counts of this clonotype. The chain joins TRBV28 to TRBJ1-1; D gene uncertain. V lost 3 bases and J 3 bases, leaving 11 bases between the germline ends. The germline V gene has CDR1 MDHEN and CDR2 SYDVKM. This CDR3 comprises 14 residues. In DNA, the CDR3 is TGTGCCAGCAGTTTCGGAGAGCGCTACACTGAAGCTTTCTTT. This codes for CASSFGERYTEAFF. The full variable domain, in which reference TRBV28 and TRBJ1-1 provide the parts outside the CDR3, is DVKVTQSSRYLVKRTGEKVFLECVQDMDHENMFWYRQDPGLGLRLIYFSYDVKMKEKGDIPEGYSVSREKKERFSLILESASTNQTSMYLCASSFGERYTEAFFGQGTRLTVV.

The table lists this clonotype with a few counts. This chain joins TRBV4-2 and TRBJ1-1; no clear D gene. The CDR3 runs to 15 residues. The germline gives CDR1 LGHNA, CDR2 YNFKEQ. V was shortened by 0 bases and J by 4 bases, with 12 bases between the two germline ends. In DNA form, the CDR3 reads TGTGCCAGCAGCCAAGAGGTTACGGGAACCACTGAAGCTTTCTTT. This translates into CASSQEVTGTTEAFF.

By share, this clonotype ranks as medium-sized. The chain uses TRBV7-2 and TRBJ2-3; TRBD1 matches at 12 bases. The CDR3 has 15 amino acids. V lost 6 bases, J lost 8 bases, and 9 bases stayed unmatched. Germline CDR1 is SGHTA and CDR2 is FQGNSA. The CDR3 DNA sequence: TGTGCCAGCAGGAGGGGTGGGACAGGGGGCTCTACGCAGTATTTT. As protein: CASRRGGTGGSTQYF.